Listed below are T cell receptor beta chains from one sample, sequenced in a study of T cell responses to AZD1222 COVID-19 vaccine. Measured with immunoSEQ multiplex PCR; TCRdb has only the in-frame clones, and not every one. The table lists 99,000 or so clones, 82% of them singletons. This specimen consisted of peripheral blood, obtained on day 0 of AZD1222 vaccination. These receptors originate from an adult in good health. CDR3s include the opening cysteine and the closing phenylalanine or tryptophan. D genes are given only for firm matches. A row's size may be missing; if present it is once, few, many or a size class.

TRBJ2-3	TRBV6-1	.	.	TGTGCCAGCAGTGAACGTCCGACAGATACGCAGTATTTT	CASSERPTDTQYF
TRBJ2-7	TRBV5-6	.	.	TGTGCCAGCAGCTTGGCCACGGGGGTTCGGGAGCAGTACTTC	CASSLATGVREQYF
TRBJ2-1	TRBV12-3/TRBV12-4	.	TRBD1	TGTGCCAGCAGTACGGGACAGGGGCGCCGGAGGTTCTTC	CASSTGQGRRRFF
TRBJ1-2	TRBV29-1	.	TRBD1	TGCAGCGTGCTGACAGGGGGCGGCTCTAACTATGGCTACACCTTC	CSVLTGGGSNYGYTF
TRBJ1-6	TRBV11-3	.	.	TGTGCCAGCAGCTCTCGATGGAATTCACCCCTCCACTTT	CASSSRWNSPLHF
TRBJ2-7	TRBV30	.	TRBD1	TGTGCCTCCTCGGGACAGGGGGCCTACGAGCAGTACTTC	CASSGQGAYEQYF
TRBJ2-5	TRBV15	.	.	TGTGCCACCAGCAGAGGGGGGCGGGAGACCCAGTACTTC	CATSRGGRETQYF
TRBJ2-7	TRBV10-2	medium-sized	.	TGCGCCAGCAGCCATATACGCGACAGATTTGCCTACGAGCAGTACTTC	CASSHIRDRFAYEQYF
TRBJ1-6	TRBV28	.	TRBD1	TGTGCCAGCAGTTTCCCGGGACAGTATAATTCACCCCTCCACTTT	CASSFPGQYNSPLHF
TRBJ1-5	TRBV5-1	.	TRBD1	TGCGCCAGCAGCTGGGACAGTTCAGATCAGCCCCAGCATTTT	CASSWDSSDQPQHF
TRBJ2-3	TRBV15	.	TRBD1	TGTGCCACCAGCAGAGGGTGGGACAGTGAAAATACGCAGTATTTT	CATSRGWDSENTQYF
TRBJ2-5	TRBV3-1/TRBV3-2	.	.	TGTGCCAGCAGCCCTTGGTTGGAAACCCAGTACTTC	CASSPWLETQYF